This entry features one TCR beta chain sequence. Its antigen is currently unknown. The V gene's germline CDR1 is SGHNT and CDR2 YYREEE (reference sequence). There are 15 residues in the CDR3. J gave up 5 bases and V 6 bases, and 12 bases lay outside the gene matches. This sample stems from a study of T cell responses to AZD1222 COVID-19 vaccine. Broader study findings: Spike-spanning, vaccine-associated CD4 TCRs were dominant at 160-218 and 743-854.

Libraries were prepared by immunoSEQ multiplex PCR; TCRdb keeps only in-frame clonotypes and omits some of them. The sample lists 150,000 to 200,000 clones; approximately 93% were seen once. The source was peripheral blood, collected on day 0 of AZD1222 vaccination. V usage is TRBV5-4 and J usage is TRBJ1-2; 8 bases are a match to TRBD1. The TCR originated in an adult in good health. The CDR3 coding sequence is TGTGCCAGCACGTTACCAGACAGGGGATTTTATGGCTACACCTTC. Translating gives CASTLPDRGFYGYTF.